Listed below are T cell receptor beta chains from one sample, sequenced in a study of patients and donors after allogeneic stem cell transplantation. TCRdb processed the RT-PCR reads anew with MiXCR; each CDR3 protein has one entry. The repertoire holds approximately 430,000 distinct CDR3 sequences, with 15% to 20% as singletons. Specimen: blood, either unsorted or a sorted T cell fraction (not recorded which). These receptors were taken from a human donor who was either an allogeneic HSCT recipient or a stem cell or donor lymphocyte infusion donor (not recorded which). It is not recorded whose cells these are; they may come from a transplant donor. The CDR3 runs from the conserved cysteine through the conserved F or W. A D gene is named only where the DNA matches it firmly. Size is stated for part of the rows, as once, few or many counts, or as a class when the clone is expanded.

CASSSFPHEQYF	TGTGCCAGCAGCTCCTTCCCCCACGAGCAGTACTTC	TRBV11-3	TRBJ2-7	-	few
CASSPHQQVNTEAFF	TGTGCCAGCTCACCACATCAACAGGTAAACACTGAAGCTTTCTTT	TRBV18	TRBJ1-1	-	few
CASSLAAAQETQYF	TGCGCCAGCAGCTTGGCCGCAGCGCAAGAGACCCAGTACTTC	TRBV5-1	TRBJ2-5	-	many
CATRRGAATNEKLFF	TGTGCCACCCGGCGGGGGGCAGCAACTAATGAAAAACTGTTTTTT	TRBV28	TRBJ1-4	-	-
CASSPKGSKGYTF	TGTGCCAGCAGCCCCAAAGGGTCTAAGGGCTACACCTTC	TRBV27	TRBJ1-2	-	-
CASSLGFGNGYTF	TGTGCCAGCAGCTTAGGGTTTGGGAATGGCTACACCTTC	TRBV11-2	TRBJ1-2	-	many
CAISDPGQGAHGYTF	TGTGCCATCAGTGATCCAGGGCAGGGGGCCCATGGCTACACCTTC	TRBV10-3	TRBJ1-2	TRBD1	once
CASSSKGPSGANVLTF	TGTGCCAGCAGTTCGAAAGGACCGTCCGGGGCCAACGTCCTGACTTTC	TRBV27	TRBJ2-6	-	few
CASTKGENTEAFF	TGTGCCAGCACTAAGGGAGAAAACACTGAAGCTTTCTTT	TRBV6-1	TRBJ1-1	-	few
CASAYRVSNEKLFF	TGTGCCAGCGCGTACAGGGTGTCTAATGAAAAACTGTTTTTT	TRBV12-3/TRBV12-4	TRBJ1-4	-	-
CASGLGLTEAFF	TGTGCCAGTGGCCTAGGATTGACTGAAGCTTTCTTT	TRBV19	TRBJ1-1	-	-
CASSLPKWDGSNTEAFF	TGTGCCAGCAGCTTACCGAAGTGGGACGGCTCGAACACTGAAGCTTTCTTT	TRBV7-9	TRBJ1-1	-	-
CASSPAPAANSPLHF	TGTGCCAGCAGCCCCGCTCCGGCGGCTAATTCACCCCTCCACTTT	TRBV16	TRBJ1-6	-	few
CATSDLGQKRTDTQYF	TGTGCCACCAGTGATTTGGGACAGAAGCGCACAGATACGCAGTATTTT	TRBV24-1	TRBJ2-3	-	-
CASILGLAGYNTGELFF	TGTGCCAGCATACTAGGGCTAGCGGGCTACAACACCGGGGAGCTGTTTTTT	TRBV12-3/TRBV12-4	TRBJ2-2	TRBD2	many